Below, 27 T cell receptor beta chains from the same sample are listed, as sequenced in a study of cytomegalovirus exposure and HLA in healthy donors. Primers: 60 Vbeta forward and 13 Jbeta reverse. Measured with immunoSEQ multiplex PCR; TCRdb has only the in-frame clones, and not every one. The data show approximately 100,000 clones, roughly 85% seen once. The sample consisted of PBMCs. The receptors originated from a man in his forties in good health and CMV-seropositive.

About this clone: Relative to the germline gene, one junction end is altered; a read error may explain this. The CDR3 protein is CAGRRTGGSYEQYF. The CDR3 nucleotides are TGTGCCGGCAGGAGAACAGGGGGCTCCTACGAGCAGTACTTC. The chain uses TRBV28 and TRBJ2-7; 8 bases are a match to TRBD1. The CDR3 has 14 residues. The V gene's germline CDR1 is MDHEN and CDR2 SYDVKM.

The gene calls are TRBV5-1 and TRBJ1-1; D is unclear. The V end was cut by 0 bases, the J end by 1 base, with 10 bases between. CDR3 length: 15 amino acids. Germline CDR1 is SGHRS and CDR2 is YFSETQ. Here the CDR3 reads CASSLDGRKNTEAFF. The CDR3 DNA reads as TGCGCCAGCAGCTTGGATGGGAGGAAGAACACTGAAGCTTTCTTT.

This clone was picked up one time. The DNA of the CDR3 is TGTGCCTGGAGTAAAACGGGGGTTTGGGATACGCAGTATTTT. The encoded protein is CAWSKTGVWDTQYF. V usage is TRBV30 and J usage is TRBJ2-3, with D perhaps matching TRBD2 (6 bases). The germline V and J ends were trimmed by 2 bases and 6 bases, with 15 bases remaining between them. The length of the CDR3 is 14 residues. Germline V gene data show CDR1 as GTSNPN and CDR2 as SVGIG (reference sequence).

CDR3 amino acids: CASSLAFSGGVDGYTF. CDR3 DNA: TGTGCCAGCAGCTTAGCGTTTTCAGGGGGCGTTGATGGCTACACCTTC. V usage is TRBV7-8 and J usage is TRBJ1-2; 8 bases are a match to TRBD1. Looked up from germline, CDR1 is SGHVS and CDR2 is FQNEAQ. The CDR3 loop spans 16 amino acids. J lost 6 bases, V lost 0 bases, and 9 bases had no gene match.

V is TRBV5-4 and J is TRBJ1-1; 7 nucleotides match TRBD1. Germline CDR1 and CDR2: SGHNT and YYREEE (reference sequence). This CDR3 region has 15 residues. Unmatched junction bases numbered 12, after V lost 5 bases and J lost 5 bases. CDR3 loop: CASRRDRALRTEAFF. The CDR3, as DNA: TGTGCCAGCAGACGAGACAGGGCACTGAGGACTGAAGCTTTCTTT. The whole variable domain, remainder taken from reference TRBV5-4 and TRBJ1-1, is ETGVTQSPTHLIKTRGQQVTLRCSSQSGHNTVSWYQQALGQGPQFIFQYYREEENGRGNFPPRFSGLQFPNYSSELNVNALELDDSALYLCASRRDRALRTEAFFGQGTRLTVV.

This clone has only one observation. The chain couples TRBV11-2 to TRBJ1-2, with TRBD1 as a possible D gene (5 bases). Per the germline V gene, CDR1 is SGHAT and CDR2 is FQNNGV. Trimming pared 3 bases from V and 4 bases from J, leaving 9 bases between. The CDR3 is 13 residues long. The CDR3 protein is CASSFRTFYGYTF. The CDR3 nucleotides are TGTGCCAGCAGCTTTCGGACATTCTATGGCTACACCTTC.

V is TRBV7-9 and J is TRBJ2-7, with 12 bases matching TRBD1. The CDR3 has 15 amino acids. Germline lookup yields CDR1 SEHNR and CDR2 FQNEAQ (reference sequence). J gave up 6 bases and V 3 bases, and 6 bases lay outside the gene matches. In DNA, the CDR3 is TGTGCCAGCAGCTTCATGGGGACAGGGGGCTCCGAGCAGTACTTC. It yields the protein CASSFMGTGGSEQYF. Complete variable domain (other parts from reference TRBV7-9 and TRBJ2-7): DTGVSQNPRHKITKRGQNVTFRCDPISEHNRLYWYRQTLGQGPEFLTYFQNEAQLEKSRLLSDRFSAERPKGSFSTLEIQRTEQGDSAMYLCASSFMGTGGSEQYFGPGTRLTVT.

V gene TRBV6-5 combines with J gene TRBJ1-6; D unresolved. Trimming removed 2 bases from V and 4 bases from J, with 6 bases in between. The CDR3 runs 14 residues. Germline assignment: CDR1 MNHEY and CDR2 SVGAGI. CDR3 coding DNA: TGTGCCAGCAGTTACGAGGGTTATAATTCACCCCTCCACTTT. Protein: CASSYEGYNSPLHF.

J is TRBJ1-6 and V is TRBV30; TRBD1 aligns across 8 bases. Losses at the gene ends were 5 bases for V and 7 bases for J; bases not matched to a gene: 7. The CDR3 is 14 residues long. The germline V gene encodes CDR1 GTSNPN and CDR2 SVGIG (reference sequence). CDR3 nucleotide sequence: TGTGCCTGGGGCAACAGGGGGATGAATTCACCCCTCCACTTT. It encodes CAWGNRGMNSPLHF.

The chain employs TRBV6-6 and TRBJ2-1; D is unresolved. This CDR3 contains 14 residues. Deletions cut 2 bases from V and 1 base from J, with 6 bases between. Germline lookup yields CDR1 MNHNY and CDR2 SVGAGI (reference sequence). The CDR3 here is CASSYARSYNEQFF. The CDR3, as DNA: TGTGCCAGCAGTTACGCGCGGTCCTACAATGAGCAGTTCTTC.

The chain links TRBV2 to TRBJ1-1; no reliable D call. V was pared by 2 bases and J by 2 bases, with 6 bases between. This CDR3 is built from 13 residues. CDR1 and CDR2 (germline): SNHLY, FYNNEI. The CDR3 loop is CASSEFRNTEAFF. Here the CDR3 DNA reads TGTGCCAGCAGTGAATTCAGAAACACTGAAGCTTTCTTT.

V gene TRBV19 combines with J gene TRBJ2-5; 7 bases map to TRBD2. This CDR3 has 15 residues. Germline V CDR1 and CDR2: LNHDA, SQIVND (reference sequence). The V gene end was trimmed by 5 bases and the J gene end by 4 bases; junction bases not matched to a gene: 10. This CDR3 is CASSAVRGVGETQYF. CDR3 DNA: TGTGCCAGTAGTGCCGTTCGGGGGGTTGGAGAGACCCAGTACTTC.

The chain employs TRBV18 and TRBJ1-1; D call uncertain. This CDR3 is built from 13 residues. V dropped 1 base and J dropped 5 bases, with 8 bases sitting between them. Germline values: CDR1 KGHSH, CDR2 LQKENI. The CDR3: CASSPQGETEAFF. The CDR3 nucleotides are TGTGCCAGCTCACCACAGGGAGAGACTGAAGCTTTCTTT.

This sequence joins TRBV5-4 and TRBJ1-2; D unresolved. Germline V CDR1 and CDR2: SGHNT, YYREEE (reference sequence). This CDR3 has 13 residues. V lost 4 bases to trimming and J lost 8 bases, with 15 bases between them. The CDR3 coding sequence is TGTGCCAGCAGCCCGGCGGAGAGATGCGGCTACACCTTC. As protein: CASSPAERCGYTF.

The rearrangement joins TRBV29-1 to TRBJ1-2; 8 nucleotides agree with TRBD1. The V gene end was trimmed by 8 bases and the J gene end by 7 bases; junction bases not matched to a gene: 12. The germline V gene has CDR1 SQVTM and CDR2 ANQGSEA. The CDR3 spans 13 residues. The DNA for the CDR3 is TGCAGCTTTCTGGACAGGGACCGGTCTGGCTACACCTTC. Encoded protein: CSFLDRDRSGYTF.

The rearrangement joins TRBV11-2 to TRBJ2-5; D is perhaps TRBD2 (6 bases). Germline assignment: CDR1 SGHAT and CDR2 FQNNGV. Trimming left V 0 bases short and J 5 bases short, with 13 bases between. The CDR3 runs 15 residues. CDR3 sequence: CASSLEGAGRETQYF. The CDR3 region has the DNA TGTGCCAGCAGCTTAGAGGGTGCAGGGAGGGAGACCCAGTACTTC.

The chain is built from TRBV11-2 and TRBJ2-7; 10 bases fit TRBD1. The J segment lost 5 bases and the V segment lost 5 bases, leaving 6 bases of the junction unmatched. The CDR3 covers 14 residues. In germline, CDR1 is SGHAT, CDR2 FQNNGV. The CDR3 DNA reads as TGTGCCAGCAGCGAGGGACAGGGGATCCACGAGCAGTACTTC. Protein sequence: CASSEGQGIHEQYF.

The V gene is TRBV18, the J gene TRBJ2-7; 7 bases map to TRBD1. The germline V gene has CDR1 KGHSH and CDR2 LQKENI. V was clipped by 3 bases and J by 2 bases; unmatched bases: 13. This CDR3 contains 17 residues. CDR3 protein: CASSPKLSTGLTYEQYF. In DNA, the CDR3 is TGTGCCAGCTCACCTAAACTCTCGACAGGGCTTACCTACGAGCAGTACTTC.

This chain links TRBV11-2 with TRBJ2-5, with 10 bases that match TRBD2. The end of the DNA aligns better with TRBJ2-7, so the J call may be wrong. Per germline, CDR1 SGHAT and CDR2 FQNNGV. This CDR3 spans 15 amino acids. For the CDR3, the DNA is TGTGCCAGCAGCTCCCCTAGCGGGGGAGTCGGCGAGCAGTACTTC. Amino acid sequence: CASSSPSGGVGEQYF.

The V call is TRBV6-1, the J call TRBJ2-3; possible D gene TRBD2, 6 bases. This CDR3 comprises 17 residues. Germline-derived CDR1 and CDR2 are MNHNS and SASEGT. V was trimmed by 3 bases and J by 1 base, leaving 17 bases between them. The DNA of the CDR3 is TGTGCCAGCAGTGAGGCGTTTGGGGGGTCCGGCACAGATACGCAGTATTTT. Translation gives CASSEAFGGSGTDTQYF.

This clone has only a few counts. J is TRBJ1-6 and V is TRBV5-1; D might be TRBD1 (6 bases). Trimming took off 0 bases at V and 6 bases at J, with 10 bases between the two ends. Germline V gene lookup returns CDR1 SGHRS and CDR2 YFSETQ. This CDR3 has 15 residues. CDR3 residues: CASSLDTGSNSPLHF. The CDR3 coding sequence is TGCGCCAGCAGCTTGGACACAGGGAGTAATTCACCCCTCCACTTT.

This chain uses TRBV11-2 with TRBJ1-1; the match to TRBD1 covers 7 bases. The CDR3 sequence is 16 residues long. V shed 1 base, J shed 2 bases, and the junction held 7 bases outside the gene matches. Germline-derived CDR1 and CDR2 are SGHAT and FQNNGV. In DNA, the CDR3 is TGTGCCAGCAGCTTAGCGTGGACAGGAGCTAACACTGAAGCTTTCTTT. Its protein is CASSLAWTGANTEAFF.

The CDR3, as DNA: TGTGCCAGCAGCTTCCCGACAAGTTCTAACTATGGCTACACCTTC. Protein sequence: CASSFPTSSNYGYTF. V is TRBV11-2 and J is TRBJ1-2; no firm D call. Germline CDR1 is SGHAT and CDR2 is FQNNGV. This CDR3 is built from 15 residues. Trimming removed 3 bases from V and 0 bases from J, with 11 bases in between.

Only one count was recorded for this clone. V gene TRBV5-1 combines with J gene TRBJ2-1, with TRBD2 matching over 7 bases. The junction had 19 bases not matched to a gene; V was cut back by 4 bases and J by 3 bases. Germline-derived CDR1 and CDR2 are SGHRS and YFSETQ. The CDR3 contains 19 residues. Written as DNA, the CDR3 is TGCGCCAGCAGCCCGGCGGGCGTGGCGGGGGTACCAAACTACAATGAGCAGTTCTTC. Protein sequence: CASSPAGVAGVPNYNEQFF.

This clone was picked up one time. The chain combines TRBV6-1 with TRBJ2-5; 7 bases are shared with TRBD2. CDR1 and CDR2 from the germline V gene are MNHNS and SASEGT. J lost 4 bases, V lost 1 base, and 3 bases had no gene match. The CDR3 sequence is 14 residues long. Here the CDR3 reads CASSEVIAGETQYF. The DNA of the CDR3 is TGTGCCAGCAGTGAAGTTATAGCGGGAGAGACCCAGTACTTC.

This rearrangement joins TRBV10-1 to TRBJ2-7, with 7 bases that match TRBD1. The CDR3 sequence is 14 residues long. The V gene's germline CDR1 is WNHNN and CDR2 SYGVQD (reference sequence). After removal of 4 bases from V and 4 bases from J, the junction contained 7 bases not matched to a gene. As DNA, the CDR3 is TGCGCCAGCAGTGTACCGGGACAGACGTACGAGCAGTACTTC. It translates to CASSVPGQTYEQYF.

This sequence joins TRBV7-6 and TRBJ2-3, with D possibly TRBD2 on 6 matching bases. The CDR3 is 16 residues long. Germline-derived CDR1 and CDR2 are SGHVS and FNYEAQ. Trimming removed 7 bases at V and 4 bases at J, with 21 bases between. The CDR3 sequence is CASTPMGGLGADTQYF. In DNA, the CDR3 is TGTGCCAGCACCCCCATGGGGGGACTTGGGGCAGATACGCAGTATTTT.